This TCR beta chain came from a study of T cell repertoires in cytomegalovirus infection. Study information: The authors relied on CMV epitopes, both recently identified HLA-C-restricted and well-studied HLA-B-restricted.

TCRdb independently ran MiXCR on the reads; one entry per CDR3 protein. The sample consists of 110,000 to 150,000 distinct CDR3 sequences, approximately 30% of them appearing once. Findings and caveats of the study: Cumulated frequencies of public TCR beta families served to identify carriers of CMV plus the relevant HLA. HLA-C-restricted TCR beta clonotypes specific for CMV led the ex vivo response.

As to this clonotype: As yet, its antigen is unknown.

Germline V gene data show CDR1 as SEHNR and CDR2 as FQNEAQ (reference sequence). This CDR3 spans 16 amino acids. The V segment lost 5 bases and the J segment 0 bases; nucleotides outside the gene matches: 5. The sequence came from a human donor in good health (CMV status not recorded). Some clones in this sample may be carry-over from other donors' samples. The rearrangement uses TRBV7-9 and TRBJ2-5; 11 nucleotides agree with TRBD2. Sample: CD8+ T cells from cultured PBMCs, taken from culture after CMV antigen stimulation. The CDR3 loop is CASSPGTSGDQETQYF. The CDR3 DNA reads TGTGCCAGCAGCCCCGGGACTAGCGGCGACCAAGAGACCCAGTACTTC.